The T cell receptor (beta chain) described here comes from a study of cytomegalovirus exposure and HLA in healthy donors. On this clone: The antigen remains unidentified.

The PCR was carried out with 60 Vbeta primers and 13 Jbeta primers. The table came from immunoSEQ multiplex PCR; TCRdb's copy has only in-frame clones and leaves some out. The sample lists 200,000 or so clones, 70% to 80% seen once, with less than 20% in the top ten. CDR1 and CDR2 (germline): SGHRS, YFSETQ. J was trimmed by 5 bases and V by 4 bases; bases with no gene match: 21. The CDR3 totals 18 residues. Broader study findings: After further analysis at a later stage, 16,951 TCR beta sequences were associated with HLA alleles at 0.05 false discovery rate. Reported findings show TCR beta sequences accurately forecast HLA-A and HLA-B alleles in most subjects. DRB1 showed the most TCR associations and HLA-C the fewest in a later analysis, as rates varied by HLA locus. Reportedly, fewer N-insertions than the approximately 700-donor mean appeared in an Asian-associated ancestry cluster in a later analysis.

This receptor was taken from a middle-aged man in good health and CMV-seronegative. This chain joins TRBV5-1 and TRBJ2-7; 7 nucleotides match TRBD2. The sequencing input was PBMCs. Here the CDR3 DNA reads TGCGCCAGCAGCAAACACCGGGGGGTCGGGCTAGTTCCAGACGAGCAGTACTTC. It yields the protein CASSKHRGVGLVPDEQYF.